Described below is a single T cell receptor beta chain sequence and its context. The target antigen is unknown. V dropped 6 bases and J dropped 6; count of bases not matched to a gene: 4. This CDR3 is built from 11 residues. The V gene's germline CDR1 is DFQATT and CDR2 SNEGSKA (reference sequence). This record comes from a study of CD8+ T cells in alopecia areata. Following RNA extraction, reverse transcription yielded cDNA that acted as the sequencing template. Data came from immunoSEQ multiplex PCR; TCRdb stores just in-frame clones and leaves some out. The sample records around 190,000 clones, more than 55% being singletons. Study conclusions and caveats: One nonresponder makes the tie between baseline CD8+ expansion and response uncertain. In blood and scalp, many expanded lesional clones persisted during tofacitinib.

Treatment here: oral pan-JAK inhibitor, 5-10 mg twice daily. This chain connects TRBV20-1 to TRBJ2-7; 8 bases match TRBD2. This sequence originates from a human donor with alopecia areata. The sample in question was CD4+ T cells sorted from blood, obtained at week 4, from a patient treated with tofacitinib. CDR3 bases: TGCAGTGCCCGCGCGGGGGGCGAGCAGTACTTC. Translated, it gives CSARAGGEQYF.